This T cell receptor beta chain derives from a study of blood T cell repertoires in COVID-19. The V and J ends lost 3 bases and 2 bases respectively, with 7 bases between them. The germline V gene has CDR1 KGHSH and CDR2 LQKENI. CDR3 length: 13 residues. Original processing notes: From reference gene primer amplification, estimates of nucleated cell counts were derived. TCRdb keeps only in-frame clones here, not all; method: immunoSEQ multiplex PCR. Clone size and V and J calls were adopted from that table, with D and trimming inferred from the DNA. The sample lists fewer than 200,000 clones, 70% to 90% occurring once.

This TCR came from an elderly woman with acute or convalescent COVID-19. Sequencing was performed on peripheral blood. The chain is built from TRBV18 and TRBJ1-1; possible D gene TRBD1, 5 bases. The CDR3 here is CASSPGHNTEAFF. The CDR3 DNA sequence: TGTGCCAGCTCACCCGGACACAACACTGAAGCTTTCTTT.